Listed here is a single TCR beta chain. Per the original data handling: Reference gene primer amplification gave nucleated cell count estimates. Profiled with immunoSEQ multiplex PCR; TCRdb holds only in-frame clones, not every one. Clone size and the V and J calls come from that table; the DNA yielded D and trimming. The sample carries fewer than 600,000 clones, 88% recorded once. This sample was taken from a study of blood T cell repertoires in COVID-19. Study-wide context: The United States, Italy and Spain were the sources of the acute and convalescent COVID-19 samples.

V gave up 6 bases and J gave up 2 bases; unmatched junction bases: 9. This CDR3 region has 16 residues. In germline, CDR1 is SNHLY, CDR2 FYNNEI. The cohort comprised adults aged 18 to 89 years residing in 20 to 30 US areas. Before being deemed recovered, Cohort 3 donors had two negative PCRs, clearance, or symptom resolution. The specimen was PBMCs or T cells enriched from blood (not recorded which). The receptor's source is a woman in her 40s who had recovered from COVID-19. V is TRBV2 and J is TRBJ1-5; 8 bases line up with TRBD1. CDR3 bases: TGTGCCAGCAGCGACACGACAGGGGAAGGCAATCAGCCCCAGCATTTT. Translating gives CASSDTTGEGNQPQHF.